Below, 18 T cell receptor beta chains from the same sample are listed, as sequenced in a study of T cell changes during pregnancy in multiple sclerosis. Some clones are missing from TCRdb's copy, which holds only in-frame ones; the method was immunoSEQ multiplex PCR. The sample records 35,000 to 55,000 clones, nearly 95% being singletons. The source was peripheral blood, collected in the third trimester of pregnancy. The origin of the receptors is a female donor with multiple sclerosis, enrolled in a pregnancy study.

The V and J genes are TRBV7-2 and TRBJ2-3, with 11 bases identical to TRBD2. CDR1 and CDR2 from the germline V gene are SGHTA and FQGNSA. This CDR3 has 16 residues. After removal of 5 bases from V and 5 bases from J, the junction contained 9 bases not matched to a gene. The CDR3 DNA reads TGTGCCAGCAGCCAACTAGCGGGAGCTGGGAGAGATACGCAGTATTTT. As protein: CASSQLAGAGRDTQYF.

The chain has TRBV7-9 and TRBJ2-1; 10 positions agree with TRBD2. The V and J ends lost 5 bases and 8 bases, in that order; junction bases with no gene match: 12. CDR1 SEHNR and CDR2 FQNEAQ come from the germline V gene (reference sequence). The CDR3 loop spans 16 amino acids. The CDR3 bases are TGTGCCAGCAGCCGATTAGAAGCGGGAGGGCGGGATGAGCAGTTCTTC. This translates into CASSRLEAGGRDEQFF.

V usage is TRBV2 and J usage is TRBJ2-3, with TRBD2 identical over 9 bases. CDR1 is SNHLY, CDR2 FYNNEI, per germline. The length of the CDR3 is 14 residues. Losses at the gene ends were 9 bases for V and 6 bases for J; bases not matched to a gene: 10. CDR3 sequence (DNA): TGTGCCAGTACCGGGACTAGCTTCGGGGATACGCAGTATTTT. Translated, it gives CASTGTSFGDTQYF.

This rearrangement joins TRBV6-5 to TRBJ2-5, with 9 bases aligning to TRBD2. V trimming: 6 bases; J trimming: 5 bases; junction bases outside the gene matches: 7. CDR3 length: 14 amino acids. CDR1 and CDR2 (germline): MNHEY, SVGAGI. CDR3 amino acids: CASSFSGRGETQYF. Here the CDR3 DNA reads TGTGCCAGCAGCTTTAGCGGGAGAGGGGAGACCCAGTACTTC.

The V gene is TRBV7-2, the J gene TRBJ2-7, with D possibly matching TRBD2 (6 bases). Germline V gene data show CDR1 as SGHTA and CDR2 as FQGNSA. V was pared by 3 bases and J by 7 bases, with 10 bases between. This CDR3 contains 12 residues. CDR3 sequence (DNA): TGTGCCAGCAGCTTCGGGACTGGAGAGCAGTACTTC. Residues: CASSFGTGEQYF.

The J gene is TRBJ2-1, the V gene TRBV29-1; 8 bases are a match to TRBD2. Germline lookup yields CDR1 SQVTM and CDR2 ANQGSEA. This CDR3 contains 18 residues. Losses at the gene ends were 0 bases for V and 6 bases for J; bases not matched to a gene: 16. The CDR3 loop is CSVEESLLKAGGLNEQFF. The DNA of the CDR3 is TGCAGCGTTGAAGAGTCCCTCCTAAAGGCGGGAGGCCTCAATGAGCAGTTCTTC.

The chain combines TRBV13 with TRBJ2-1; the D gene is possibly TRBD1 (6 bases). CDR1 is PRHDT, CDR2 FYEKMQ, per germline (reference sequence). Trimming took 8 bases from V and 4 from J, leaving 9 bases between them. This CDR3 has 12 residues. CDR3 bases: TGTGCCAGCTCAGGGGAGTACAATGAGCAGTTCTTC. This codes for CASSGEYNEQFF.

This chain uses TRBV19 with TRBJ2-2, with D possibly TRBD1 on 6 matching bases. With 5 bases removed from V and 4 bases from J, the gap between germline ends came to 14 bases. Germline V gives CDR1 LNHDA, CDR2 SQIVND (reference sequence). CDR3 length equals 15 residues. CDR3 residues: CASSAQGWVTGELFF. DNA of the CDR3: TGTGCCAGTAGTGCCCAGGGGTGGGTCACCGGGGAGCTGTTTTTT.

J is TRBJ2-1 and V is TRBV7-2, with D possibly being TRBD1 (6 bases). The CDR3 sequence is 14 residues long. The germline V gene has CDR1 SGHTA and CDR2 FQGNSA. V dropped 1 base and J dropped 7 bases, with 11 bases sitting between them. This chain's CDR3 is CASSLVGARNEQFF. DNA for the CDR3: TGTGCCAGCAGCTTAGTGGGGGCAAGGAATGAGCAGTTCTTC.

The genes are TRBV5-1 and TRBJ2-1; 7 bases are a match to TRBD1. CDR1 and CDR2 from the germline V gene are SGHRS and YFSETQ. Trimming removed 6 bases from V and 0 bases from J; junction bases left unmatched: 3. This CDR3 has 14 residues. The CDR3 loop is CASNRDSSYNEQFF. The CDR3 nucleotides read TGCGCCAGCAATCGGGACAGCTCCTACAATGAGCAGTTCTTC.

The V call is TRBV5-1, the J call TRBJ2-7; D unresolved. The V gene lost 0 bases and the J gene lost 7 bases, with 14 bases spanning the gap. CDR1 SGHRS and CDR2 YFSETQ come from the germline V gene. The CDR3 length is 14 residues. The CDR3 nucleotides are TGCGCCAGCAGCTTGGGAGGTTCGGAACGTGAGCAGTACTTC. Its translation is CASSLGGSEREQYF.

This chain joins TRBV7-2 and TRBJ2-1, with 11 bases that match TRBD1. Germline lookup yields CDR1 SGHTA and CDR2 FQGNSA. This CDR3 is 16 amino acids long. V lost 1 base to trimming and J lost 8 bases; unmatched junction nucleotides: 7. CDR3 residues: CASSLGGTGGGDEQFF. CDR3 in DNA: TGTGCCAGCAGCTTAGGCGGGACAGGGGGAGGGGATGAGCAGTTCTTC.

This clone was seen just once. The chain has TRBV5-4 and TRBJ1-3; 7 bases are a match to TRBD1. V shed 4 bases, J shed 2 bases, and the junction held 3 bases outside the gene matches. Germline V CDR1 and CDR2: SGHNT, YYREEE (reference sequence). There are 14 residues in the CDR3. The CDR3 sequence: CASSRDRAGNTIYF. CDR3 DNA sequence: TGTGCCAGCAGCCGAGACAGGGCTGGAAACACCATATATTTT.

The CDR3 DNA reads as TGTGCCACCGGGACAGCGAACACTGAAGCTTTCTTT. It specifies CATGTANTEAFF. The chain links TRBV19 to TRBJ1-1; TRBD1 agrees at 7 bases. The germline V gene encodes CDR1 LNHDA and CDR2 SQIVND (reference sequence). V shed 10 bases and J 1 base; nucleotides not matched to a gene: 3. CDR3 length: 12 amino acids.

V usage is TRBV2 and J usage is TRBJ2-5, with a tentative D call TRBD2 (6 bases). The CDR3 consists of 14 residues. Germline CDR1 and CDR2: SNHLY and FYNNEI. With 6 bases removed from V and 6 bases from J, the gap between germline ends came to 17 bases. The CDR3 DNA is TGTGCCAGCAGAAAGTGGGGGGAAACGCAGACCCAGTACTTC. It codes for CASRKWGETQTQYF.

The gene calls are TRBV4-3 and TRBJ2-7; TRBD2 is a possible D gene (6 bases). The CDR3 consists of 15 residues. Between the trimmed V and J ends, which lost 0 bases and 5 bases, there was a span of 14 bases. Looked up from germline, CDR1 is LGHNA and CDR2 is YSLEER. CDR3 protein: CASSQDLGSSDEQYF. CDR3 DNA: TGCGCCAGCAGCCAAGATCTCGGGAGTAGCGACGAGCAGTACTTC.

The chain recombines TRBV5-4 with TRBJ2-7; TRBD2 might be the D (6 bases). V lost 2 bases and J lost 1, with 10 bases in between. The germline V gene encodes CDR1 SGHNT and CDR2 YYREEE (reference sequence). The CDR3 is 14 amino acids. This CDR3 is CASSFGAGSYEQYF. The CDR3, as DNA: TGTGCCAGCAGCTTTGGGGCGGGGTCCTACGAGCAGTACTTC.

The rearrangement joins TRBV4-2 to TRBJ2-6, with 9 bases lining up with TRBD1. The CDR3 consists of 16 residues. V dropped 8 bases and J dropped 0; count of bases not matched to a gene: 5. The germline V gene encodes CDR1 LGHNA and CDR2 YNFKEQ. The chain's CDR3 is CASSGTGSSGANVLTF. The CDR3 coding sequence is TGTGCCAGCTCCGGGACAGGGAGCTCTGGGGCCAACGTCCTGACTTTC.